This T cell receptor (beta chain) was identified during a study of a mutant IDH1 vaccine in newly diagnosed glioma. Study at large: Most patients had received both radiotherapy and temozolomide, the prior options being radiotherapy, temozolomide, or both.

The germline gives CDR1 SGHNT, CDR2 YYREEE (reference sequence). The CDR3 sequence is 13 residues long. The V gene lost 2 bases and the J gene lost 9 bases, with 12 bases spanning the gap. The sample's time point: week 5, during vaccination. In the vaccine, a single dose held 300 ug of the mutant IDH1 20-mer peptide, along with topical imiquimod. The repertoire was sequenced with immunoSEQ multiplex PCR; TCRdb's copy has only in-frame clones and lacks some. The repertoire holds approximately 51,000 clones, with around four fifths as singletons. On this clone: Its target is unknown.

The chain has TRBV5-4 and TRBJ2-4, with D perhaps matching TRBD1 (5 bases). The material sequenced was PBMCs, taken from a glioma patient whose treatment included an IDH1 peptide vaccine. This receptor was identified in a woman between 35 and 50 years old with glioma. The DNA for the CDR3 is TGTGCCAGCAGCTTCTCAGGGTCGGGCATTCAGTACTTC. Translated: CASSFSGSGIQYF.